Sequencing of this T cell receptor (beta chain) was carried out in a study of CD4+ T cells in melanoma. This clone was recorded a few times. From germline, CDR1 is MNHEY and CDR2 SVGAGI. With 2 bases removed from V and 3 bases from J, the gap between germline ends came to 14 bases. The CDR3 totals 15 residues. Profiling relied on immunoSEQ multiplex PCR, and the TCRdb table lists in-frame clones only, not all of them. Of about 11,000 clones listed, approximately 71% are singletons. The specimen was cells from a culture (not recorded whether cultured in vitro). The gene calls are TRBV6-5 and TRBJ2-7; D tentatively fits TRBD1 or TRBD2 (6 bases each). The receptor's source is a human donor with melanoma. The CDR3 is CASSYGGGGFYEQYF. The CDR3 DNA sequence: TGTGCCAGCAGTTACGGCGGAGGGGGATTCTACGAGCAGTACTTC.